The TCR beta chain under discussion was sequenced for a study of graft-versus-host responses after intestinal transplantation. Study summary: Recipients underwent multivisceral, liver-intestinal, or isolated intestinal transplants. For 2 to 4 years after anti-thymocyte globulin induction, all recipients took tacrolimus and steroids.

Germline values: CDR1 MDHEN, CDR2 SYDVKM. Unmatched junction bases numbered 5, after V lost 4 bases and J lost 4 bases. The CDR3 length is 15 residues. Sequencing was performed with immunoSEQ multiplex PCR; in TCRdb, only in-frame clones are kept and a portion is missing. Here the sample spans 84,000 or so clones, around 80% being singletons. Comments on this clone: Its antigen is not identified.

Study-wide points: There were GvH clones found in recipient marrow, and some of them appeared first in ileum or blood. Association was observed between peak circulating GvH clone levels and early post-transplant HvG declines.

This receptor was taken from a human donor who received an intestinal transplant. V is TRBV28 and J is TRBJ1-5, with TRBD1 identical over 9 bases. This specimen consisted of unstimulated CD4+ T cells sorted from spleen or lymph node cells, obtained before intestinal transplant. The CDR3 nucleotides read TGTGCCAGCAGTTGGGGGGACAGGGCAAATCAGCCCCAGCATTTT. Its protein product is CASSWGDRANQPQHF.